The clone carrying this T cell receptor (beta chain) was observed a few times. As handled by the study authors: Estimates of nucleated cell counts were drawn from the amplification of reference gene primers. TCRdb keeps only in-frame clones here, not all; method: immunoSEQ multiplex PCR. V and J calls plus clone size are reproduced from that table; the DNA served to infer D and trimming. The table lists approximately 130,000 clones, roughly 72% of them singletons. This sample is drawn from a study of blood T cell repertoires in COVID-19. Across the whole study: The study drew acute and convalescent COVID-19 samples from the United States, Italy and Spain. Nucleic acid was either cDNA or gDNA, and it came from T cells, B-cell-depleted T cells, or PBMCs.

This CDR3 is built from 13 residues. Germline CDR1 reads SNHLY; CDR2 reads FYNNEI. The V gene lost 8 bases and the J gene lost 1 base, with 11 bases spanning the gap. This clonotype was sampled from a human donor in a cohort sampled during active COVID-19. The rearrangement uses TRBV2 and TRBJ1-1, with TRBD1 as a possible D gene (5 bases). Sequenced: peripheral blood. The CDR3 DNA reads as TGTGCCAGCTCCAGACAGACGAACACTGAAGCTTTCTTT. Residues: CASSRQTNTEAFF.